The 18 T cell receptor beta chains presented below share a single source sample, sequenced in a study of regulatory T cells in long-lasting Graves disease. Arm-PCR of CDR3 regions and iRepertoire HTBI primers were used to build TCR beta libraries. Each CDR3 protein gets one entry after TCRdb re-called the multiplex PCR reads with MiXCR. The repertoire has 440,000 or so distinct CDR3 sequences, 14% to 15% of them found once; the top ten carry around 15%. Described time point: newly diagnosed GD, antithyroid drugs for less than 3 months. Making the TCR library involved RNA that had been extracted from PBMCs. These records were also assigned to another study, of T cells in Graves' hyperthyroidism and ophthalmopathy.

Source: peripheral blood mononuclear cells (PBMCs), taken at new diagnosis, from a patient treated with antithyroid drugs. All receptors come from a woman aged 25 to 45 with Graves disease.

In its sample, this clonotype was seen many times. The rearrangement joins TRBV20-1 to TRBJ2-1; D possibly corresponds to TRBD1 (5 bases). The ends were cut back, 7 bases at V and 3 bases at J, with 10 bases in the middle. Germline CDR1 is DFQATT and CDR2 is SNEGSKA (reference sequence). The CDR3 has 12 residues. The CDR3 DNA is TGCAGTGTTAAGGGGCTCTACAATGAGCAGTTCTTC. This encodes CSVKGLYNEQFF.

This clonotype has more than one count but fewer than ten. The rearrangement links TRBV5-4 to TRBJ2-7; 13 positions agree with TRBD2. Trimming removed 5 bases from V and 6 bases from J; junction bases left unmatched: 20. This CDR3 region has 19 residues. Germline V gene data show CDR1 as SGHNT and CDR2 as YYREEE (reference sequence). CDR3 protein: CASSPPRTSGRPGAAEQYF. Here the CDR3 DNA reads TGTGCCAGCAGTCCTCCCCGGACTAGCGGGAGACCTGGGGCTGCCGAGCAGTACTTC.

V is TRBV6-1 and J is TRBJ1-5; D is unresolved. The V and J ends lost 8 bases and 0 bases respectively, with 5 bases between them. The CDR3 totals 12 residues. Germline V gene data show CDR1 as MNHNS and CDR2 as SASEGT. The DNA for the CDR3 is TGTGCCAGCGGGAATAGCAATCAGCCCCAGCATTTT. This encodes CASGNSNQPQHF.

Details on this clonotype: A much larger clone lies a single base off, so this may be a read error. The CDR3 DNA reads TGTACCAGCAGCTCAACACAGGGGCCGGGAGAGACCCAGTACTTC. Protein: CTSSSTQGPGETQYF. The chain couples TRBV7-9 to TRBJ2-5; 7 bases map to TRBD1. The germline CDR1 and CDR2 sequences are SEHNR and FQNEAQ (reference sequence). The CDR3 contains 15 residues.

This clonotype was seen at least ten times. V gene TRBV2 combines with J gene TRBJ1-4, with TRBD1 matching over 10 bases. The CDR3 loop spans 14 amino acids. The germline V gene has CDR1 SNHLY and CDR2 FYNNEI. Trimming at V came to 7 bases and at J to 7 bases, leaving 6 bases not matched to a gene. This chain's CDR3 is CASTSGQGSEKLFF. The DNA for the CDR3 is TGTGCCAGCACCTCGGGACAGGGGAGTGAAAAACTGTTTTTT.

This sequence joins TRBV19 and TRBJ2-7; 7 positions match TRBD2. CDR1 is LNHDA, CDR2 SQIVND, per germline (reference sequence). This CDR3 has 14 residues. The ends lost 5 bases at V and 5 bases at J; junction bases unmatched: 9. This chain's CDR3 is CASSPQTSLDEQYF. The CDR3 DNA reads as TGTGCCAGTAGTCCTCAGACTAGCCTCGACGAGCAGTACTTC.

This clonotype was picked up many times. The chain combines TRBV6-1 with TRBJ2-7; TRBD2 matches 11 bases. The J segment lost 2 bases and the V segment lost 1 base, leaving 4 bases of the junction unmatched. The germline V gene encodes CDR1 MNHNS and CDR2 SASEGT. The CDR3 sequence is 16 residues long. In nucleotides, the CDR3 is TGTGCCAGCAGTGAAGTTCTTAGCGGGAGGGCCTACGAGCAGTACTTC. Amino acids: CASSEVLSGRAYEQYF.

DNA for the CDR3: TGCGCCAGCAGCTTGGCTATAGGCGGACCGTATGGCTACACCTTC. Amino acids: CASSLAIGGPYGYTF. The rearrangement uses TRBV5-1 and TRBJ1-2; D unresolved. CDR3 size: 15 residues. The V gene's germline CDR1 is SGHRS and CDR2 YFSETQ. V lost 0 bases to trimming and J lost 5 bases, with 14 bases between them.

This clonotype was observed a few times. The rearrangement joins TRBV6-5 to TRBJ1-2; the D gene is possibly TRBD1 (5 bases). Per germline, CDR1 MNHEY and CDR2 SVGAGI. V lost 4 bases, J lost 4 bases, and 7 bases lay in between. This CDR3 has 12 residues. CDR3 loop: CASSSGFYGYTF. The CDR3 DNA sequence: TGTGCCAGCAGTTCAGGGTTCTATGGCTACACCTTC.

This clonotype was recorded a few times. V is TRBV9 and J is TRBJ2-2; 12 nucleotides align to TRBD2. Trimming took 0 bases from V and 6 from J; bases not matched to a gene: 3. This CDR3 spans 16 amino acids. Germline V gene data show CDR1 as SGDLS and CDR2 as YYNGEE. The CDR3 nucleotides are TGTGCCAGCAGCGTAGCTAGCGGGAGGGCCGCCGGGGAGCTGTTTTTT. Translating gives CASSVASGRAAGELFF. Full variable domain (missing parts from reference TRBV9 and TRBJ2-2): DSGVTQTPKHLITATGQRVTLRCSPRSGDLSVYWYQQSLDQGLQFLIQYYNGEERAKGNILERFSAQQFPDLHSELNLSSLELGDSALYFCASSVASGRAAGELFFGEGSRLTVL.

The chain recombines TRBV7-9 with TRBJ2-1; no clear D gene. The V end was cut by 0 bases, the J end by 3 bases, with 3 bases between. This CDR3 is 13 amino acids long. Germline CDR1 is SEHNR and CDR2 is FQNEAQ (reference sequence). CDR3 bases: TGTGCCAGCAGCTTAGCGATCTACAATGAGCAGTTCTTC. Residues: CASSLAIYNEQFF.

This chain links TRBV4-1 with TRBJ2-2; TRBD2 agrees at 8 bases. Germline values: CDR1 MGHRA, CDR2 YSYEKL. The V segment lost 2 bases and the J segment 4 bases; nucleotides outside the gene matches: 6. The CDR3 extends over 16 amino acids. The DNA for the CDR3 is TGCGCCAGCAGCCAAATCGGGAGGGAACGCACCGGGGAGCTGTTTTTT. Translation: CASSQIGRERTGELFF.

The rearrangement joins TRBV2 to TRBJ1-5; 8 nucleotides align to TRBD1. CDR1 is SNHLY and CDR2 is FYNNEI in the germline V gene. Losses at the gene ends were 6 bases for V and 7 bases for J; bases not matched to a gene: 8. The CDR3 runs 14 residues. CDR3 bases: TGTGCCAGCAGGACCGGGACAGGCCGACAGCCCCAGCATTTT. Protein product: CASRTGTGRQPQHF.

The V and J genes are TRBV20-1 and TRBJ2-7; D is possibly TRBD2 (5 bases). The V gene's germline CDR1 is DFQATT and CDR2 SNEGSKA (reference sequence). The CDR3 is made up of 15 amino acids. The ends were cut back, 8 bases at V and 4 bases at J, with 24 bases in the middle. CDR3 region: CSTPTRGGISYEQYF. As DNA, the CDR3 is TGCAGTACTCCGACCCGGGGTGGAATCTCTTACGAGCAGTACTTC.

This clonotype showed up many times. This sequence joins TRBV7-3 and TRBJ2-7; maybe TRBD1 (6 bases). This CDR3 has 14 amino acids. The V and J ends lost 5 bases and 2 bases respectively, with 13 bases between them. Germline loops: CDR1 SGHTA, CDR2 FQGTGA. The CDR3 nucleotides are TGTGCCAGCAGCGGCCCGGACAGACCCTACGAGCAGTACTTC. Its protein is CASSGPDRPYEQYF.

V is TRBV29-1 and J is TRBJ2-1; D uncertain. V was cut by 5 bases and J by 3 bases, with 5 bases left in between. Germline V CDR1 and CDR2: SQVTM, ANQGSEA. This CDR3 has 11 residues. DNA of the CDR3: TGCAGCGTTATGGACTACAATGAGCAGTTCTTC. Translating gives CSVMDYNEQFF.

The chain combines TRBV6-1 with TRBJ1-5; 7 nucleotides line up with TRBD1. CDR3 size: 14 residues. V lost 6 bases and J lost 4; bases outside the gene matches: 6. In germline, CDR1 is MNHNS, CDR2 SASEGT. CDR3 sequence: CASRGPQGNQPQHF. CDR3 nucleotides: TGTGCCAGCAGGGGCCCACAGGGGAATCAGCCCCAGCATTTT.

The rearrangement links TRBV24-1 to TRBJ1-5; 7 bases are a match to TRBD1. Germline values: CDR1 KGHDR, CDR2 SFDVKD. The CDR3 covers 13 residues. The J segment lost 6 bases and the V segment lost 7 bases, leaving 5 bases of the junction unmatched. As DNA, the CDR3 is TGTGCCACCAGCAGACAGGGAGGTCAGCCCCAGCATTTT. Translated, it gives CATSRQGGQPQHF.